Following are 3 T cell receptor beta chains from one sample sequenced in a study of blood T cell repertoires in COVID-19. Clones were read by immunoSEQ multiplex PCR, and TCRdb kept only the in-frame ones, dropping some. Among 210,000 or so clones listed, over 70% were seen once. The sequenced sample was PBMCs or T cells enriched from blood (not recorded which). All receptors derive from a woman aged 25-40 years who had been exposed to COVID-19.

The rearrangement uses TRBV23-1 and TRBJ2-5; 10 bases are shared with TRBD2. TRBV23-1 is an ORF for which the function is uncertain. This CDR3 has 17 residues. With 1 base clipped from V and 1 base from J, the junction kept 6 bases outside the gene matches. The CDR3 DNA reads TGCGCCAGCAGTCAATTTGGACTAGCGGAGCTCCAAGAGACCCAGTACTTC. It codes for CASSQFGLAELQETQYF.

V usage is TRBV2 and J usage is TRBJ1-5; possibly TRBD1 for D (5 bases). In germline, CDR1 is SNHLY, CDR2 FYNNEI. The CDR3 spans 13 residues. V shed 2 bases and J shed 8 bases, with 10 bases lying between them. CDR3 DNA sequence: TGTGCCAGCAGTGAACGGGGGAGGGAGCCCCAGCATTTT. Its translation is CASSERGREPQHF.

This rearrangement joins TRBV28 to TRBJ2-7; maybe TRBD2 (6 bases). The CDR3 contains 12 residues. Germline V CDR1 and CDR2: MDHEN, SYDVKM. Deletions cut 6 bases from V and 3 bases from J, with 9 bases between. DNA for the CDR3: TGTGCCAGCAGGCGGGGTGTCTACGAGCAGTACTTC. Residues: CASRRGVYEQYF.